These T cell receptor beta chains were read from a single sample in a study of T cells after yellow fever vaccination. TCRdb called the 5' RACE reads again in MiXCR, with one record for every CDR3 protein. The sample shows around 310,000 distinct CDR3 sequences, 8.5% to 9% of them seen only once. Material: PBMCs, obtained on the day of the first yellow fever vaccination. These receptors were taken from a man aged 18 to 29 who received the YFV17D yellow fever vaccine. The CDR3 runs from the conserved cysteine through the conserved F or W. D genes are given only for firm matches. A row's size may be missing; if present it is once, few, many or a size class.

clone size: many
V gene: TRBV5-1
D gene: NA
J gene: TRBJ1-1
CDR3 protein: CASSLGFKGRNTEAFF
CDR3 DNA: TGCGCCAGCAGCTTGGGTTTTAAGGGACGGAACACTGAAGCTTTCTTT

clone size: NA
V gene: TRBV10-3
D gene: NA
J gene: TRBJ2-1
CDR3 protein: CAINGGYNEQFF
CDR3 DNA: TGTGCCATCAATGGCGGGTACAATGAGCAGTTCTTC

clone size: NA
V gene: TRBV27
D gene: NA
J gene: TRBJ2-3
CDR3 protein: CASSYMTVGAQYF
CDR3 DNA: TGTGCCAGCAGTTATATGACGGTTGGTGCGCAGTATTTT

clone size: NA
V gene: TRBV3-1
D gene: NA
J gene: TRBJ1-4
CDR3 protein: CASSQRQNEKLFF
CDR3 DNA: TGTGCCAGCAGCCAGCGTCAGAATGAAAAACTGTTTTTT

clone size: few
V gene: TRBV12-3/TRBV12-4
D gene: NA
J gene: TRBJ2-7
CDR3 protein: CASSALFEESSYEQYF
CDR3 DNA: TGTGCCAGCAGTGCCCTCTTTGAGGAGAGCTCCTACGAGCAGTACTTC

clone size: many
V gene: TRBV4-1
D gene: TRBD1
J gene: TRBJ1-5
CDR3 protein: CASSHTGGIRHQPQHF
CDR3 DNA: TGCGCCAGCAGCCATACAGGGGGCATAAGGCATCAGCCCCAGCATTTT

clone size: few
V gene: TRBV5-1
D gene: TRBD1
J gene: TRBJ2-7
CDR3 protein: CASSHGGRGPYEQYF
CDR3 DNA: TGCGCCAGCAGCCACGGTGGTAGGGGGCCGTACGAGCAGTACTTC

clone size: NA
V gene: TRBV27
D gene: TRBD1
J gene: TRBJ2-1
CDR3 protein: CASSFGTGHYNEQFF
CDR3 DNA: TGTGCCAGCAGTTTTGGGACAGGCCACTACAATGAGCAGTTCTTC

clone size: few
V gene: TRBV5-5
D gene: TRBD1
J gene: TRBJ1-2
CDR3 protein: CASSLDPGGVYGYTF
CDR3 DNA: TGTGCCAGCAGCTTGGATCCAGGGGGCGTCTATGGCTACACCTTC

clone size: many
V gene: TRBV5-1
D gene: NA
J gene: TRBJ1-1
CDR3 protein: CASSFGGMNTEAFF
CDR3 DNA: TGCGCCAGCAGCTTCGGGGGGATGAACACTGAAGCTTTCTTT

clone size: few
V gene: TRBV5-1
D gene: TRBD1
J gene: TRBJ2-2
CDR3 protein: CASSSLGTGVIGELFF
CDR3 DNA: TGCGCCAGCAGCTCACTGGGGACAGGGGTTATCGGGGAGCTGTTTTTT

clone size: few
V gene: TRBV27
D gene: NA
J gene: TRBJ2-3
CDR3 protein: CASSPWVAADTQYF
CDR3 DNA: TGTGCCAGCAGTCCCTGGGTAGCGGCCGATACGCAGTATTTT

clone size: many
V gene: TRBV7-9
D gene: NA
J gene: TRBJ2-7
CDR3 protein: CASSLQERYEQYF
CDR3 DNA: TGTGCCAGCAGCTTACAAGAGCGCTACGAGCAGTACTTC

clone size: NA
V gene: TRBV6-1
D gene: TRBD2
J gene: TRBJ2-5
CDR3 protein: CASRGTSGGQETQYF
CDR3 DNA: TGTGCCAGCAGGGGGACTAGCGGGGGCCAAGAGACCCAGTACTTC

clone size: few
V gene: TRBV12-3/TRBV12-4
D gene: NA
J gene: TRBJ2-1
CDR3 protein: CASSNWGDEQFF
CDR3 DNA: TGTGCCAGCAGTAACTGGGGGGATGAGCAGTTCTTC

clone size: few
V gene: TRBV27
D gene: NA
J gene: TRBJ1-2
CDR3 protein: CASSLNSGRGHRYTF
CDR3 DNA: TGTGCCAGCAGTTTAAATAGTGGTCGAGGGCACCGCTACACCTTC